This is a list of T cell receptor beta chains from one sample in a study of OX40 agonist ivuxolimab in advanced cancers. This table comes from immunoSEQ multiplex PCR, and its TCRdb copy is limited to in-frame clones, with some not included. The sample shows tens of thousands of clones, approximately 94% of them seen only once. Sample: CD4+ or CD8+ T cells sorted from blood, taken in a trial of the OX40 agonist ivuxolimab. The source of these receptors is an adult with an advanced solid tumor such as melanoma, head and neck, liver or kidney cancer. CDR3s include the opening cysteine and the closing phenylalanine or tryptophan. The D gene is left open where the match is weak.

len	v_gene	j_gene	d_gene	CDR3aa
16	TRBV28	TRBJ2-3	TRBD2	CASSSKRERYADTQYF
15	TRBV4-3	TRBJ2-7	-	CASSQEPQVTYEQYF
16	TRBV4-3	TRBJ2-7	TRBD2	CASSQGGREAFVKQYF
15	TRBV4-1	TRBJ1-5	-	CASSHVGVSNQPQHF
13	TRBV27	TRBJ1-1	-	CASSFGGGTEAFF
15	TRBV13	TRBJ1-5	-	CASSLRGAINQPQHF
12	TRBV28	TRBJ2-7	-	CASSSIGNEQYF
9	TRBV6-1	TRBJ1-2	-	CASGGGITF
15	TRBV21-1	TRBJ1-2	-	CASSPPDMGFRGYTF
20	TRBV27	TRBJ2-7	-	CASSLSMIKVGRRGTYEQYF
15	TRBV28	TRBJ1-5	-	CASSWGEYSNQPQHF
17	TRBV28	TRBJ2-3	TRBD1	CASSFWGTVFTPDTQYF
13	TRBV7-2	TRBJ2-1	-	CASSLQNLGEQFF
12	TRBV7-9	TRBJ1-1	-	CASSLSGLPAFF
15	TRBV19	TRBJ1-6	-	CASSPQDSYNSPLHF
13	TRBV25-1	TRBJ2-5	-	CASSPGVWETQYF
16	TRBV9	TRBJ2-3	TRBD2	CASSSTSGGISDTQYF
13	TRBV29-1	TRBJ1-2	-	CSVEDAGAGGYTF
14	TRBV29-1	TRBJ2-7	TRBD1	CSVAPGQQAYEQYF